A selection of T cell receptor beta chains follows, all from one sample in a study of blood T cell repertoires in COVID-19. TCRdb's copy holds only in-frame clones and misses some; the assay was immunoSEQ multiplex PCR. The data show 25,000 to 35,000 clones, with 92% seen just once and under 2.5% held by the top ten. Sequenced: peripheral blood. The origin of the receptors is a man in his forties or fifties with active COVID-19. Each CDR3 is given with its conserved first and last residue. The order of the fields is D gene, J gene, clone size, V gene, CDR3 DNA, CDR3 protein. A D gene is named only where the DNA matches it firmly. Part of the rows lack a size; the others show once, few, many or a class for expanded clones.

>NA|TRBJ2-5|NA|TRBV2
TGTGCCAGCCTAACGTGGGGGCTGGAGACCCAGTACTTC
CASLTWGLETQYF
>TRBD1|TRBJ1-5|NA|TRBV20-1
TGCAGTGCTAGTAACAGGGGTCAGCCCCAGCATTTT
CSASNRGQPQHF
>NA|TRBJ1-2|NA|TRBV6-5
TGTGCCAGCAGTTACTCGAACAGGGAATATGGCTACACCTTC
CASSYSNREYGYTF
>TRBD2|TRBJ2-1|NA|TRBV5-4
TGTGCCAGCAGCTCCGGGACTAGCGGGAATGAGCAGTTCTTC
CASSSGTSGNEQFF
>NA|TRBJ1-4|NA|TRBV4-1
TGCGCCAGCAGCCAAGCGAAGGGGGCAACTAATGAAAAACTGTTTTTT
CASSQAKGATNEKLFF
>NA|TRBJ2-1|NA|TRBV3-1/TRBV3-2
TGTGCCAGCAGCCAAGATGGAGGGTATGAGCAGTTCTTC
CASSQDGGYEQFF
>NA|TRBJ1-6|NA|TRBV6-5
TGTGCCAGCAGTTACGGGCTACCATCCAATTCACCCCTCCACTTT
CASSYGLPSNSPLHF
>NA|TRBJ1-1|NA|TRBV2
TGTGCCAGCAGTGAGAGTCAGGGCCCCACTGAAGCTTTCTTT
CASSESQGPTEAFF
>NA|TRBJ2-7|NA|TRBV5-1
TGCGCCAGCAGCTTGGCGGTCTCCCCGGGCGAGCAGTACTTC
CASSLAVSPGEQYF
>TRBD2|TRBJ2-1|once|TRBV24-1
TGTGCCACCAGTGATGGGACTAGCGCTGAGCAGTTCTTC
CATSDGTSAEQFF
>TRBD1|TRBJ2-2|NA|TRBV7-9
TGTGCCAGCAGCTTATCTCAGGGGGCTATATCCGGGGAGCTGTTTTTT
CASSLSQGAISGELFF
>NA|TRBJ2-6|NA|TRBV18
TGTGCCAGCTCACCAGCGGGGGCCAACGTCCTGACTTTC
CASSPAGANVLTF
>NA|TRBJ2-7|NA|TRBV28
TGTGCCAGCAGTTTACCCCCGGGTCGGGTGGACGAGCAGTACTTC
CASSLPPGRVDEQYF
>NA|TRBJ1-5|NA|TRBV28
TGTGCCAGCAGTTTATTATTAGGGCCGGGGCAGCCCCAGCATTTT
CASSLLLGPGQPQHF
>TRBD2|TRBJ2-1|NA|TRBV9
TGTGCCAGCAGCGTAGAGGGGGGACTAGCGGAATACAATGAGCAGTTCTTC
CASSVEGGLAEYNEQFF
>NA|TRBJ1-4|NA|TRBV4-2
TGTGCCAGCAGCCAAGAAGATTGGTTCGGAGGTGAAAAACTGTTTTTT
CASSQEDWFGGEKLFF
>TRBD1|TRBJ2-5|NA|TRBV2
TGTGCCAGCAGGAGGGACAGCCAAGAGACCCAGTACTTC
CASRRDSQETQYF
>TRBD1|TRBJ2-7|NA|TRBV18
TGTGCCAGCTCACTGGGGACAGGGACCGAGCAGTACTTC
CASSLGTGTEQYF
>TRBD2|TRBJ2-7|NA|TRBV12-5
TGTGCTAGTGGTTTGGTATTCCTAGCGGGAGGGCCGAGCGAGCAGTACTTC
CASGLVFLAGGPSEQYF
>NA|TRBJ1-3|NA|TRBV15
TGTGCCACCAGCAGAGATCGACAGATCTCTGGAAACACCATATATTTT
CATSRDRQISGNTIYF
>NA|TRBJ1-6|NA|TRBV27
TGTGCCAGCAGCCTCACCAGGGGTTCCTCACCCCTCCACTTT
CASSLTRGSSPLHF
>NA|TRBJ2-5|NA|TRBV5-1
TGCGCCAGCAGCTTGGATCGACTAGGAGGTTTCCAGTACTTC
CASSLDRLGGFQYF
>NA|TRBJ2-2|once|TRBV7-6
TGTGCCAGCAGCGTGAGCGCCCCCACGGGGGGGGAGCTGTTTTTT
CASSVSAPTGGELFF
>TRBD2|TRBJ2-1|NA|TRBV4-2
TGTGCCAGCAGCCAGACACTAGCGGGGGGGGTCAAATCTTCCTCCTACAATGAGCAGTTCTTC
CASSQTLAGGVKSSSYNEQFF
>NA|TRBJ2-7|once|TRBV5-6
TGTGCCAGCAGCTGGGGATCCGGGATTACCTACGAGCAGTACTTC
CASSWGSGITYEQYF
>TRBD2|TRBJ2-7|NA|TRBV7-9
TGTGCCAGCAGCTCCGGGACTAGCGGTAACTACGAGCAGTACTTC
CASSSGTSGNYEQYF
>TRBD1|TRBJ1-2|NA|TRBV16
TGTGCCAGCATCACAAATCCCGACAGGGCGGGTGGCTACACCTTC
CASITNPDRAGGYTF
>TRBD2|TRBJ2-6|NA|TRBV2
TGTGCCAGCACGTTGGGAGGGGCCTCTGGGGCCAACGTCCTGACTTTC
CASTLGGASGANVLTF
>TRBD1|TRBJ1-2|NA|TRBV6-1
TGTGCCAGCAGTGAACAAGGGACAGGGGGCGCGGGAGGCTACACCTTC
CASSEQGTGGAGGYTF
>TRBD2|TRBJ2-1|NA|TRBV3-1/TRBV3-2
TGTGCCAGCAGCCAACCCGAGCGGGGGATCGGCAATGAGCAGTTCTTC
CASSQPERGIGNEQFF
>NA|TRBJ1-1|NA|TRBV18
TGTGCCAGCTCCCCAATAGGGGGTTCGAACACTGAAGCTTTCTTT
CASSPIGGSNTEAFF
>NA|TRBJ2-2|NA|TRBV18
TGTGCCAGCTCACCATTTCCGGGGGAGCTGTTTTTT
CASSPFPGELFF
>TRBD2|TRBJ2-3|NA|TRBV5-1
TGCGCCAGCAGCTTGGCCGGGACTAGCGGGTCTACGCAGTATTTT
CASSLAGTSGSTQYF
>NA|TRBJ1-2|NA|TRBV9
TGTGCCAGCAGCGTAGGTCAGGGAAACTATGGCTACACCTTC
CASSVGQGNYGYTF
>NA|TRBJ1-1|NA|TRBV10-2
TGCGCCAGCAGTGTTGGCGGGGACACTGAAGCTTTCTTT
CASSVGGDTEAFF
>NA|TRBJ1-4|NA|TRBV28
TGTGCCAGCAGTCTTGGGGGGGTCCTTGTCCGGGAAAAACTGTTTTTT
CASSLGGVLVREKLFF
>NA|TRBJ1-3|NA|TRBV3-1/TRBV3-2
TGTGCCAGCAGCCGACCTAAACAGAGCTCTGGAAACACCATATATTTT
CASSRPKQSSGNTIYF
>TRBD2|TRBJ2-3|NA|TRBV6-1
TGTGCCAGCAGTGAAGCCCCGGCGGGAGGGTATCGGGATACGCAGTATTTT
CASSEAPAGGYRDTQYF
>TRBD2|TRBJ2-1|NA|TRBV29-1
TGCAGCGTTGAAGCTAGCGGGAACAATGAGCAGTTCTTC
CSVEASGNNEQFF
>NA|TRBJ2-2|once|TRBV5-8
TGTGCCAGCAGCTTGCAGGGGACGAACACCGGGGAGCTGTTTTTT
CASSLQGTNTGELFF
>TRBD2|TRBJ2-3|NA|TRBV9
TGTGCCAGCAGCTTGGGACTAGCGGCAACAGATACGCAGTATTTT
CASSLGLAATDTQYF
>TRBD1|TRBJ2-1|NA|TRBV6-5
TGTGCCAGCAGTTCGGACAGGGGGCAGCAGAATGAGCAGTTCTTC
CASSSDRGQQNEQFF
>TRBD1|TRBJ1-2|NA|TRBV5-1
TGCGCCAGCAGCATGACAGGGGGGACAGCAAACTATGGCTACACCTTC
CASSMTGGTANYGYTF
>NA|TRBJ2-5|NA|TRBV13
TGTGCCAGCAGCCCCCCCAGGGAGACCCAGTACTTC
CASSPPRETQYF
>TRBD1|TRBJ2-7|NA|TRBV18
TGTGCCAGCTCCCAGGGACAGGGGGCTAGCGAGCAGTACTTC
CASSQGQGASEQYF
>NA|TRBJ2-5|NA|TRBV27
TGTGCCAGCAGGCTCAGGGGAAGGTACAGCGGGACTGCTGAGACCCAGTACTTC
CASRLRGRYSGTAETQYF
>TRBD1|TRBJ1-2|NA|TRBV12-3/TRBV12-4
TGTGCCACCTGGACAGGGGGCTATGGCTACACCTTC
CATWTGGYGYTF
>NA|TRBJ1-2|NA|TRBV5-1
TGCGCCAGCAGCTTGGATTCATCCCTTCGGGGTGGCTACACCTTC
CASSLDSSLRGGYTF
>TRBD2|TRBJ2-1|NA|TRBV6-1
TGTGCCAGCAGTGGGCGACTAGCGGGGGGGACCGGAGAGCAGTTCTTC
CASSGRLAGGTGEQFF
>TRBD1|TRBJ1-1|NA|TRBV12-3/TRBV12-4
TGTGCCAGCACCCCGGGACAGTACACTGAAGCTTTCTTT
CASTPGQYTEAFF
>TRBD1|TRBJ1-2|once|TRBV12-3/TRBV12-4
TGTGCCAGCACTCAGGGGGCCTATGGCTACACCTTC
CASTQGAYGYTF
>TRBD1|TRBJ2-7|NA|TRBV5-1
TGCGCCAGCAGCTTCTTGCAACAGGGGTACGAGCAGTACTTC
CASSFLQQGYEQYF
>NA|TRBJ1-1|NA|TRBV5-1
TGCGCCAGCAGCTTGGGAGGGGGTGGCACTGAAGCTTTCTTT
CASSLGGGGTEAFF
>TRBD2|TRBJ2-7|NA|TRBV28
TGTGCCAGCAGTTTCGGGCTAGCGGGCTACGAGCAGTACTTC
CASSFGLAGYEQYF
>NA|TRBJ1-6|few|TRBV5-6
TGTGCCAGCAGCTTGGTGGGGGCCCCTCCGGGCTCCTATAATTCACCCCTCCACTTT
CASSLVGAPPGSYNSPLHF